This entry is about one T cell receptor beta chain. CDR3 size: 13 residues. Germline loops: CDR1 KGHSH, CDR2 LQKENI. Trimming removed 1 base at V and 7 bases at J, with 8 bases between. The entry originates in a study of blood T cell repertoires in COVID-19. The assay was immunoSEQ multiplex PCR, and TCRdb's table has in-frame clones only and misses some. The sample contains approximately 47,000 clones, 86% of which appear only once. Specimen: peripheral blood. The chain carries TRBV18 and TRBJ1-5; D might be TRBD1 (5 bases). The sequence came from an elderly woman with COVID-19, enrolled during active disease. The DNA for the CDR3 is TGTGCCAGCTCACCACAGGGGTACCAGCCCCAGCATTTT. Encoded protein: CASSPQGYQPQHF.